This TCR beta chain appears in the sequencing data of a study of blood T cell repertoires in COVID-19. Study at large: COVID-19 samples from acute and convalescent phases originated in the United States, Italy and Spain.

V dropped 4 bases and J dropped 3 bases, with 9 bases sitting between them. Germline-derived CDR1 and CDR2 are MDHEN and SYDVKM. This CDR3 is 13 amino acids long. Clones were read by immunoSEQ multiplex PCR, and TCRdb kept only the in-frame ones, dropping some. The sample contains a few hundred thousand clones, around 84% of which appear only once. Participant age was roughly 18 to 95 years, and participants resided in roughly 25 US areas. Donors were grouped by their self-reported clinical history. Recovery meant two consecutive negative NP/OP PCR tests, professional clearance, or resolved symptoms. This sequence originates from a woman in her thirties or forties who had recovered from COVID-19. The J gene is TRBJ1-2, the V gene TRBV28; TRBD1 is a possible D gene (5 bases). What was sequenced was PBMCs or T cells enriched from blood (not recorded which). The CDR3 is CASSSGHYYGYTF. In DNA, the CDR3 is TGTGCCAGCAGTTCAGGGCATTACTATGGCTACACCTTC.